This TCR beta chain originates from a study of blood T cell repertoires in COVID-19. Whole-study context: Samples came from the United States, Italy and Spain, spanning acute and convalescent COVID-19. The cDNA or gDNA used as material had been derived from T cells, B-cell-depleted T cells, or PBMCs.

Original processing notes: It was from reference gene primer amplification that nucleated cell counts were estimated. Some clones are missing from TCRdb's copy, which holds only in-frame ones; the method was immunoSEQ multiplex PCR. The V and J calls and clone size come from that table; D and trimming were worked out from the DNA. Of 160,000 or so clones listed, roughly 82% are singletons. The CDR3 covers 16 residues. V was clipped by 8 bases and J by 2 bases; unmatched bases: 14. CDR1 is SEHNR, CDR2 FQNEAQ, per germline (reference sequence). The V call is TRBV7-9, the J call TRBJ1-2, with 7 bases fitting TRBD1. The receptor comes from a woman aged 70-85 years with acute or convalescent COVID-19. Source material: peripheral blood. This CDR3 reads CASRPTGRSLNYGYTF. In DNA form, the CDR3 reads TGTGCCAGCCGTCCGACAGGGAGGTCCCTAAACTATGGCTACACCTTC.